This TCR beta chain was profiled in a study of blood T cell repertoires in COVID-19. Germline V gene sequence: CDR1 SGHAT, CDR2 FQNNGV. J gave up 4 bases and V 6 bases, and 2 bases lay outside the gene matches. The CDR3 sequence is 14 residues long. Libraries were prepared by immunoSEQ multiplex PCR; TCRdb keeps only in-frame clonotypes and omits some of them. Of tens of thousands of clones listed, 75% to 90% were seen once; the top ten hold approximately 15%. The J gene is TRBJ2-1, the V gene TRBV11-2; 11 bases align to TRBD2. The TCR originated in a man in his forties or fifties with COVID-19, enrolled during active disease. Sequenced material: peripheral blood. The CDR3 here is CASSRLAGYNEQFF. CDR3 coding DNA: TGTGCCAGCAGTCGACTAGCGGGGTACAATGAGCAGTTCTTC. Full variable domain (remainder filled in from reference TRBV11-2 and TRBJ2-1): EAGVAQSPRYKIIEKRQSVAFWCNPISGHATLYWYQQILGQGPKLLIQFQNNGVVDDSQLPKDRFSAERLKGVDSTLKIQPAKLEDSAVYLCASSRLAGYNEQFFGPGTRLTVL.